A single sample gave rise to the 25 T cell receptor beta chains below, sequenced in a study of CD8 T cells in ankylosing spondylitis. TCRdb analysed the 5' RACE reads with MiXCR anew, one entry per CDR3 protein. The data hold some 130,000 distinct CDR3 sequences, with approximately 10% observed a single time. Sequencing was performed on blood, either unsorted or a sorted T cell fraction (not recorded which). The source of these receptors is a female donor with ankylosing spondylitis or in good health (not recorded which).

The V and J genes are TRBV20-1 and TRBJ2-2; D perhaps matches TRBD1 (7 bases). The V gene lost 5 bases and the J gene lost 0 bases, with 10 bases spanning the gap. This CDR3 has 14 residues. Germline V gene data show CDR1 as DFQATT and CDR2 as SNEGSKA (reference sequence). The CDR3 sequence is CSAGGTANTGELFF. CDR3 nucleotide sequence: TGCAGTGCTGGCGGGACAGCGAACACCGGGGAGCTGTTTTTT.

This clonotype has a count of ten or more. This rearrangement joins TRBV5-1 to TRBJ2-7; D remains ambiguous. Trimming pared 2 bases from V and 1 base from J, leaving 13 bases between. The germline CDR1 and CDR2 sequences are SGHRS and YFSETQ. The CDR3 extends over 15 amino acids. The CDR3 reads CASSFGGLPSYEQYF. CDR3 in DNA: TGCGCCAGCAGCTTCGGCGGCTTACCTTCCTACGAGCAGTACTTC.

This clonotype was counted at least ten times. The V gene is TRBV20-1, the J gene TRBJ2-7, with TRBD2 matching over 9 bases. The J segment lost 5 bases and the V segment lost 3 bases, leaving 8 bases of the junction unmatched. This CDR3 is 14 amino acids long. Germline V CDR1 and CDR2: DFQATT, SNEGSKA (reference sequence). The CDR3 reads CSASQPSGKNEQYF. CDR3 nucleotides: TGCAGTGCTAGCCAACCTAGCGGGAAAAACGAGCAGTACTTC.

In this sample, this clonotype turned up many times. The chain is built from TRBV7-2 and TRBJ1-6, with 7 bases identical to TRBD1. CDR3 length equals 16 residues. J lost 9 bases, V lost 3 bases, and 11 bases had no gene match. Germline V gene lookup returns CDR1 SGHTA and CDR2 FQGNSA. DNA for the CDR3: TGTGCCAGCAGCTTTGGCCCGACAGGGAAAATTTCACCCCTCCACTTT. It yields the protein CASSFGPTGKISPLHF.

There are a few counts of this clonotype. One junction end disagrees with the germline gene, perhaps due to a read error. J is TRBJ1-2 and V is TRBV7-8, with D possibly TRBD1 on 6 matching bases. This CDR3 comprises 15 residues. Germline loops: CDR1 SGHVS, CDR2 FQNEAQ. CDR3 nucleotides: TGTGCCAGCAGCTTAGTAACAGGGCTGACCTATGGCGACACCTTC. Encoded protein: CASSLVTGLTYGDTF.

There are many counts of this clonotype. The genes are TRBV24-1 and TRBJ2-3; 8 bases are a match to TRBD1. Trimming cost V 2 bases and J 1 base; bases outside gene matches: 4. Germline V gene lookup returns CDR1 KGHDR and CDR2 SFDVKD. CDR3 length: 16 amino acids. This CDR3 reads CATSDSGQGGTDTQYF. The CDR3 coding sequence is TGTGCCACCAGTGATTCCGGACAGGGCGGCACAGATACGCAGTATTTT.

This clonotype showed up many times. CDR3 amino acids: CSAEAPLAGGNTQYF. In DNA form, the CDR3 reads TGCAGTGCCGAAGCCCCTCTAGCGGGGGGGAATACGCAGTATTTT. The chain joins TRBV20-1 to TRBJ2-3, with 12 bases aligning to TRBD2. Per germline, CDR1 DFQATT and CDR2 SNEGSKA (reference sequence). The V segment lost 6 bases and the J segment 7 bases; nucleotides outside the gene matches: 11. This CDR3 is built from 15 residues.

This clonotype has more than one count but fewer than ten. The chain employs TRBV5-1 and TRBJ2-3; D uncertain. CDR1 is SGHRS and CDR2 is YFSETQ in the germline V gene. The CDR3 runs to 14 residues. V lost 0 bases to trimming and J lost 4 bases, with 9 bases between them. CDR3 nucleotide sequence: TGCGCCAGCAGCTTGGGACTTAACGCAGATACGCAGTATTTT. It is translated as CASSLGLNADTQYF. Full variable domain (remainder filled in from reference TRBV5-1 and TRBJ2-3): KAGVTQTPRYLIKTRGQQVTLSCSPISGHRSVSWYQQTPGQGLQFLFEYFSETQRNKGNFPGRFSGRQFSNSRSEMNVSTLELGDSALYLCASSLGLNADTQYFGPGTRLTVL.

This clonotype was observed at least ten times. This chain links TRBV12-3 or TRBV12-4 with TRBJ2-1, with D hard to call. Trimming removed 6 bases at V and 6 bases at J, with 12 bases between. The CDR3 has 13 residues. Here the CDR3 DNA reads TGTGCCAGCAGCCCCACCCCCGGCAATGAGCAGTTCTTC. It is translated as CASSPTPGNEQFF.

Many counts were recorded for this clonotype. V is TRBV20-1 and J is TRBJ1-6; the D is unclear. V shed 1 base and J shed 5 bases, with 9 bases lying between them. Germline CDR1 DFQATT, CDR2 SNEGSKA (reference sequence). This CDR3 has 14 amino acids. As DNA, the CDR3 is TGCAGTGCTAGAGGGCAGGTGGATAATTCACCCCTCCACTTT. Encoded protein: CSARGQVDNSPLHF.

This clonotype has just a few counts. This sequence joins TRBV7-6 and TRBJ2-1; 9 bases align to TRBD2. Losses at the gene ends were 5 bases for V and 2 bases for J; bases not matched to a gene: 4. CDR1 and CDR2 (germline): SGHVS, FNYEAQ. CDR3 length: 15 amino acids. Here the CDR3 DNA reads TGTGCCAGCAGCCTTAGCGGGGGACCCTACAATGAGCAGTTCTTC. Its translation is CASSLSGGPYNEQFF.

This clonotype was counted many times. The chain carries TRBV7-9 and TRBJ2-1; TRBD1 matches at 8 bases. The J segment lost 1 base and the V segment lost 8 bases, leaving 7 bases of the junction unmatched. Germline lookup yields CDR1 SEHNR and CDR2 FQNEAQ (reference sequence). The CDR3 loop spans 15 amino acids. The CDR3 here is CASLPTGESYNEQFF. In DNA, the CDR3 is TGTGCCAGCCTCCCGACAGGGGAATCCTACAATGAGCAGTTCTTC.

This clonotype was recorded many times. This chain links TRBV4-2 with TRBJ1-1; the D gene is possibly TRBD1 (5 bases). Germline CDR1 and CDR2: LGHNA and YNFKEQ. Trimming cost V 4 bases and J 1 base, with 13 bases left between them. The CDR3 has 15 amino acids. The CDR3 region is CASSPSGGKNTEAFF. CDR3 coding DNA: TGTGCCAGCAGCCCAAGCGGGGGGAAGAACACTGAAGCTTTCTTT.

This clonotype was observed many times. This chain connects TRBV12-3 or TRBV12-4 to TRBJ1-1; TRBD1 aligns across 7 bases. V was clipped by 7 bases and J by 6 bases; unmatched bases: 5. This CDR3 is 12 amino acids long. The CDR3 reads CASKNQGAEAFF. As DNA, the CDR3 is TGTGCCAGCAAAAATCAGGGGGCTGAAGCTTTCTTT.

This clonotype was seen repeatedly, ten times or more. This rearrangement joins TRBV29-1 to TRBJ1-2, with a possible D match to TRBD1 (5 bases). Per germline, CDR1 SQVTM and CDR2 ANQGSEA. Trimming left V 3 bases short and J 6 bases short, with 17 bases between. This CDR3 spans 14 amino acids. The CDR3 bases are TGCAGCGTTGAGCCGTCAGGGTCTATTGATGGCTACACCTTC. It yields the protein CSVEPSGSIDGYTF.

This clonotype is labeled as medium-sized (0.01 to 0.1%). This chain uses TRBV20-1 with TRBJ2-1, with 8 nucleotides matching TRBD2. The germline V gene encodes CDR1 DFQATT and CDR2 SNEGSKA (reference sequence). The CDR3 contains 15 residues. With V trimmed by 0 bases and J by 3 bases, 4 bases remained unmatched. The CDR3 nucleotides read TGCAGTGCTAGAGAAGGGACTAGAGACTACAATGAGCAGTTCTTC. Its protein product is CSAREGTRDYNEQFF.

This clonotype appeared many times. The CDR3 reads CSARGFGSSYEQYF. In DNA, the CDR3 is TGCAGTGCTAGAGGATTTGGGAGCTCCTACGAGCAGTACTTC. V usage is TRBV20-1 and J usage is TRBJ2-7; D is perhaps TRBD2 (5 bases). CDR1 and CDR2 (germline): DFQATT, SNEGSKA (reference sequence). The CDR3 covers 14 residues. The V gene lost 1 base and the J gene lost 0 bases, with 10 bases spanning the gap.

This chain uses TRBV28 with TRBJ2-1, with no clear D. Trimming shortened V by 8 bases and J by 2 bases, and 13 bases separated the two germline ends. The CDR3 has 14 residues. Germline CDR1 and CDR2: MDHEN and SYDVKM. Here the CDR3 DNA reads TGTGCCAGCCGCATAGCAACTACCTACAATGAGCAGTTCTTC. This codes for CASRIATTYNEQFF. Full variable domain (rest looked up from reference TRBV28 and TRBJ2-1): DVKVTQSSRYLVKRTGEKVFLECVQDMDHENMFWYRQDPGLGLRLIYFSYDVKMKEKGDIPEGYSVSREKKERFSLILESASTNQTSMYLCASRIATTYNEQFFGPGTRLTVL.

Ten or more counts support this clonotype. The chain joins TRBV28 to TRBJ2-7, with TRBD1 identical over 8 bases. CDR3 length equals 13 residues. V lost 10 bases and J lost 4; bases outside the gene matches: 9. Germline V CDR1 and CDR2: MDHEN, SYDVKM. The CDR3 sequence: CAIHKGQGYEQYF. In nucleotides, the CDR3 is TGTGCCATCCATAAAGGACAGGGTTACGAGCAGTACTTC.

This clonotype was seen ten or more times. This chain links TRBV12-3 or TRBV12-4 with TRBJ2-7; the D is unclear. V lost 5 bases and J 2 bases, leaving 10 bases between the germline ends. This CDR3 has 13 amino acids. The CDR3 DNA reads TGTGCCAGCAGTCCCCCAGGTGCCTACGAGCAGTACTTC. Its translation: CASSPPGAYEQYF.

This clonotype has ten or more counts. This chain connects TRBV20-1 to TRBJ2-7; 9 positions agree with TRBD1. The CDR3 is made up of 13 amino acids. Germline V gene lookup returns CDR1 DFQATT and CDR2 SNEGSKA (reference sequence). V was clipped by 5 bases and J by 3 bases; unmatched bases: 5. The CDR3 coding sequence is TGCAGTGCTGGGGACAGGGTAGGCTACGAGCAGTACTTC. It yields the protein CSAGDRVGYEQYF.

This clonotype was observed at least ten times. The V call is TRBV20-1, the J call TRBJ2-3; 7 bases line up with TRBD2. The CDR3 sequence is 14 residues long. Germline V lookup: CDR1 DFQATT, CDR2 SNEGSKA (reference sequence). Germline trimming cut 4 bases from V and 6 bases from J; bases unmatched to any gene: 10. Written as DNA, the CDR3 is TGCAGTGCTACTAGCGGCGGAGGGGAGGATACGCAGTATTTT. Protein product: CSATSGGGEDTQYF.

This clonotype was seen ten or more times. The chain carries TRBV5-6 and TRBJ1-1; D gene unclear. The CDR3 contains 14 residues. The V and J ends lost 2 bases and 4 bases respectively, with 12 bases between them. Per the germline V gene, CDR1 is SGHDT and CDR2 is YYEEEE. The CDR3 sequence is CASSLDGRGTEAFF. The CDR3 nucleotides are TGTGCCAGCAGCTTAGACGGGCGGGGCACTGAAGCTTTCTTT.

This chain's CDR3 is CSARDLTGDTGNTIYF. As DNA, the CDR3 is TGCAGTGCTAGAGACCTGACAGGGGATACTGGAAACACCATATATTTT. The gene calls are TRBV20-1 and TRBJ1-3; 8 positions agree with TRBD1. The V gene end was trimmed by 0 bases and the J gene end by 2 bases; junction bases not matched to a gene: 6. The CDR3 covers 16 residues. The V gene's germline CDR1 is DFQATT and CDR2 SNEGSKA (reference sequence).

This clonotype was observed many times. The CDR3 spells CSAGKSGRLTDTQYF. DNA for the CDR3: TGCAGTGCGGGTAAAAGCGGGAGGTTGACAGATACGCAGTATTTT. This rearrangement joins TRBV20-1 to TRBJ2-3; 9 positions match TRBD2. Germline values: CDR1 DFQATT, CDR2 SNEGSKA (reference sequence). The CDR3 is 15 amino acids. The ends lost 6 bases at V and 3 bases at J; junction bases unmatched: 10.